A single sample gave rise to the 19 T cell receptor beta chains below, sequenced in a study of blood T cells in healthy people across ages. For the second PCR, which ran for roughly 7 to 11 cycles, a sample-barcoded 5' primer and a J-beta primer mix were used. From the 5' RACE reads, TCRdb called clonotypes with MiXCR, one entry per CDR3 protein. This table has about a million distinct CDR3 sequences, around two fifths appearing once. Sequenced input: blood. These receptors came from a young man in good health.

This clonotype was recorded only once. The genes are TRBV2 and TRBJ2-1; D not certain. This CDR3 is 13 amino acids long. Germline-derived CDR1 and CDR2 are SNHLY and FYNNEI. V shed 11 bases and J shed 5 bases, with 16 bases lying between them. The CDR3 sequence: CAGKLYSNNEQFF. CDR3 sequence (DNA): TGTGCCGGCAAACTCTACAGCAACAATGAGCAGTTCTTC.

This clonotype appeared a few times. The chain carries TRBV20-1 and TRBJ1-4, with D perhaps matching TRBD1 (6 bases). Germline V gene lookup returns CDR1 DFQATT and CDR2 SNEGSKA (reference sequence). This CDR3 spans 14 amino acids. V gave up 6 bases and J gave up 6 bases, with 17 bases separating them. CDR3 protein: CSAWNRDRDEKLFF. The CDR3 DNA is TGCAGTGCCTGGAACAGGGACCGGGATGAAAAACTGTTTTTT.

With regard to this clonotype: A much bigger clone sits one base away, suggesting this may be a read error. Here the CDR3 reads CAGSPGTGGSYEQYF. CDR3 in DNA: TGTGCCGGCAGCCCGGGGACAGGGGGCTCCTACGAGCAGTACTTC. The chain couples TRBV7-9 to TRBJ2-7; 11 bases are a match to TRBD1. In germline, CDR1 is SEHNR, CDR2 FQNEAQ (reference sequence). This CDR3 spans 15 amino acids.

V and J are TRBV3-1 and TRBJ2-1; D unresolved. V lost 0 bases to trimming and J lost 11 bases, with 14 bases between them. CDR3 size: 14 residues. Germline V gives CDR1 LGHDT, CDR2 YNNKEL (reference sequence). The CDR3 loop is CASSQDAVPGQQFF. In DNA, the CDR3 is TGTGCCAGCAGCCAAGATGCGGTCCCCGGACAGCAGTTCTTC.

This clonotype was observed at least ten times. V gene TRBV6-2 or TRBV6-3 combines with J gene TRBJ2-5; possibly TRBD2 for D (5 bases). Germline loops: CDR1 MNHEY, CDR2 SVGEGT. The CDR3 has 12 amino acids. The ends were cut back, 5 bases at V and 5 bases at J, with 9 bases in the middle. DNA for the CDR3: TGTGCCAGCAGTCGGACTGTGGAGACCCAGTACTTC. It specifies CASSRTVETQYF.

This sequence joins TRBV27 and TRBJ2-1; D is unclear. This CDR3 region has 15 residues. Trimming took off 2 bases at V and 10 bases at J, with 18 bases between the two ends. Germline assignment: CDR1 MNHEY and CDR2 SMNVEV (reference sequence). The CDR3 region has the DNA TGTGCCAGCAGTTTAGCCCCGCAGATTCCCTACGAGCAGTTCTTC. It yields the protein CASSLAPQIPYEQFF.

This clonotype appeared a few times. V usage is TRBV6-5 and J usage is TRBJ2-1; 8 bases align to TRBD2. The CDR3 runs to 15 residues. Losses at the gene ends were 8 bases for V and 6 bases for J; bases not matched to a gene: 12. CDR1 is MNHEY and CDR2 is SVGAGI in the germline V gene. The CDR3 loop is CASGESGGFANEQFF. CDR3 DNA: TGTGCCAGCGGGGAGAGCGGGGGCTTTGCCAATGAGCAGTTCTTC.

The CDR3 sequence is CGGKGSSGNTIYF. The CDR3 DNA reads as TGTGGTGGGAAGGGGAGCTCTGGAAACACCATATATTTT. This sequence joins TRBV12-3 or TRBV12-4 and TRBJ1-3, with a possible D match to TRBD1 (5 bases). This CDR3 contains 13 residues.

In this sample, this clonotype turned up a few times. The chain carries TRBV6-2 or TRBV6-3 and TRBJ2-5; no clear D gene. From germline, CDR1 is MNHEY and CDR2 SVGEGT. The CDR3 length is 13 residues. Between the trimmed V and J ends, which lost 8 bases and 9 bases, there was a span of 19 bases. CDR3 nucleotides: TGTGCCAGCGTCCGCGGTGGGGAAGTGGCCCAGTACTTC. Protein product: CASVRGGEVAQYF.

This clonotype was recorded many times. V and J are TRBV20-1 and TRBJ2-3; no clear D. Germline CDR1 reads DFQATT; CDR2 reads SNEGSKA (reference sequence). CDR3 length: 13 amino acids. The CDR3 DNA reads as TGCAGCGCCCAAATACCCTCCACGAATACGCAGTATTTT. Its protein product is CSAQIPSTNTQYF.

The chain joins TRBV4-1 to TRBJ1-2; perhaps TRBD1 as D (5 bases). The CDR3 extends over 14 amino acids. CDR1 is MGHRA, CDR2 YSYEKL, per germline. Between the trimmed V and J ends, which lost 7 bases and 6 bases, there was a span of 18 bases. CDR3: CASNEIGADHGYTF. The CDR3 bases are TGCGCCAGCAACGAGATTGGGGCGGACCATGGCTACACCTTC.

V gene TRBV6-5 combines with J gene TRBJ1-5; unclear D gene. CDR1 MNHEY and CDR2 SVGAGI come from the germline V gene. Deletions cut 0 bases from V and 4 bases from J, with 10 bases between. CDR3 length: 15 residues. As DNA, the CDR3 is TGTGCCAGCAGTTACTCGGGTGCGGGGAATCAGCCCCAGCATTTT. Encoded protein: CASSYSGAGNQPQHF.

Notes on this clonotype: Its ends do not fully match the called genes, so a read error is possible. The V and J genes are TRBV6-2 or TRBV6-3 and TRBJ1-2; TRBD1 agrees at 11 bases. CDR3 length equals 18 residues. CDR1 is MNHEY, CDR2 SVGEGT, per germline. The DNA for the CDR3 is TGTGCCGGCAGTTACTCCATGGATTGGACAGGGGGCTTGGATGGCTACACCTTC. Translating gives CAGSYSMDWTGGLDGYTF.

V usage is TRBV28 and J usage is TRBJ1-2, with 7 bases lining up with TRBD1. Germline trimming cut 5 bases from V and 7 bases from J; bases unmatched to any gene: 10. The CDR3 runs 14 residues. Germline CDR1 is MDHEN and CDR2 is SYDVKM. In nucleotides, the CDR3 is TGTGCCAGCAGTCCGACAGGGCGGGACGGTGGCTACACCTTC. It codes for CASSPTGRDGGYTF.

The V gene is TRBV12-3 or TRBV12-4, the J gene TRBJ2-7; 12 bases fit TRBD2. V gave up 1 base and J gave up 1 base; unmatched junction bases: 5. This CDR3 contains 17 residues. The CDR3 here is CASSLGLAGAVSYEQYF. Here the CDR3 DNA reads TGTGCCAGCAGTTTAGGACTAGCGGGGGCCGTTTCCTACGAGCAGTACTTC.

This clonotype showed up just a few times. This chain links TRBV10-3 with TRBJ1-2, with D hard to call. The germline V gene encodes CDR1 ENHRY and CDR2 SYGVKD. V was trimmed by 4 bases and J by 1 base, leaving 16 bases between them. The CDR3 sequence is 16 residues long. The CDR3 here is CAISGSSGILNYGYTF. The CDR3 DNA reads TGTGCCATCAGTGGGTCTTCCGGGATTCTTAACTATGGCTACACCTTC.

The CDR3 loop is CASNPDRVAGYTF. CDR3 in DNA: TGTGCCAGCAATCCTGACAGGGTGGCTGGCTACACCTTC. This chain connects TRBV6-1 to TRBJ1-2; 7 bases line up with TRBD1. Looked up from germline, CDR1 is MNHNS and CDR2 is SASEGT. After removal of 7 bases from V and 7 bases from J, the junction contained 9 bases not matched to a gene. The CDR3 totals 13 residues.

The V call is TRBV5-6, the J call TRBJ1-5; 7 nucleotides agree with TRBD1. The J segment lost 0 bases and the V segment lost 4 bases, leaving 4 bases of the junction unmatched. CDR3 length: 15 amino acids. Germline CDR1 and CDR2: SGHDT and YYEEEE. CDR3 coding DNA: TGTGCCAGCAGCGTACGACAGGGTAGCAATCAGCCCCAGCATTTT. Its translation: CASSVRQGSNQPQHF. Full variable domain (remainder filled in from reference TRBV5-6 and TRBJ1-5): DAGVTQSPTHLIKTRGQQVTLRCSPKSGHDTVSWYQQALGQGPQFIFQYYEEEERQRGNFPDRFSGHQFPNYSSELNVNALLLGDSALYLCASSVRQGSNQPQHFGDGTRLSIL.

The V and J genes are TRBV20-1 and TRBJ1-2; TRBD1 aligns across 7 bases. The V and J ends lost 1 base and 6 bases, in that order; junction bases with no gene match: 11. The germline gives CDR1 DFQATT, CDR2 SNEGSKA (reference sequence). This CDR3 comprises 15 residues. Here the CDR3 DNA reads TGCAGTGCTAGAGGGGGGTATGGGACAGTCCATGGCTACACCTTC. Encoded protein: CSARGGYGTVHGYTF.